Below, one T cell receptor beta chain is given with its context. What it binds is unknown. Both 60 Vbeta primers and 13 Jbeta primers went into the PCR. Data came from immunoSEQ multiplex PCR; TCRdb stores just in-frame clones and leaves some out. The table lists some 120,000 clones, roughly 80% of them singletons. This specimen comes from a study of cytomegalovirus exposure and HLA in healthy donors. Points from the study as a whole: In a later analysis, TCR association rates varied by HLA locus: DRB1 most, HLA-C fewest. When the data were analyzed later, several of the most significant clusters appeared to be linked to common viral pathogens. HLA allele associations emerged for around 16,000 TCR beta sequences in a later analysis, at 0.05 false discovery rate.

The CDR3 length is 14 residues. The junction had 8 bases not matched to a gene; V was cut back by 6 bases and J by 6 bases. CDR1 and CDR2 from the germline V gene are ENHRY and SYGVKD. This rearrangement joins TRBV10-3 to TRBJ1-5, with 7 bases that match TRBD1. The receptor was derived from a man aged 25-45 years in good health and CMV-seropositive. The sample taken for sequencing was PBMCs. In DNA, the CDR3 is TGTGCCATCAGCCTGGACAGGAGGTCTCAGCCCCAGCATTTT. Protein: CAISLDRRSQPQHF.